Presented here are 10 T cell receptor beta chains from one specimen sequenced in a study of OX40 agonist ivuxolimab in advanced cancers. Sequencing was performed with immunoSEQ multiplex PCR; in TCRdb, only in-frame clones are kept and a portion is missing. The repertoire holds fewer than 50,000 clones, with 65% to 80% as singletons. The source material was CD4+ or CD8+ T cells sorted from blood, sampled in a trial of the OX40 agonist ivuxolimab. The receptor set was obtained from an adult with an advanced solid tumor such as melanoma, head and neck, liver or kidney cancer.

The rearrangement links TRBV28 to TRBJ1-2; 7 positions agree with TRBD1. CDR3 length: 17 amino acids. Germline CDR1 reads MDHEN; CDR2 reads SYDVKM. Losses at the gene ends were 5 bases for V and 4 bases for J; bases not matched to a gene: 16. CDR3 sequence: CASSPLGQALRLYGYTF. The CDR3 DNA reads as TGTGCCAGCAGTCCTCTTGGACAGGCCCTCCGGCTCTATGGCTACACCTTC.

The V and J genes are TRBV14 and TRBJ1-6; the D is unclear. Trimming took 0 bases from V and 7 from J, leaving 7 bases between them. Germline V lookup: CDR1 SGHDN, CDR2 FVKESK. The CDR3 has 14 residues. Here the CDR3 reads CASSQEVSNSPLHF. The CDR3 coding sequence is TGTGCCAGCAGCCAAGAGGTTTCAAATTCACCCCTCCACTTT. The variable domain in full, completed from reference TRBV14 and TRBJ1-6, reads EAGVTQFPSHSVIEKGQTVTLRCDPISGHDNLYWYRRVMGKEIKFLLHFVKESKQDESGMPNNRFLAERTGGTYSTLKVQPAELEDSGVYFCASSQEVSNSPLHFGNGTRLTVT.

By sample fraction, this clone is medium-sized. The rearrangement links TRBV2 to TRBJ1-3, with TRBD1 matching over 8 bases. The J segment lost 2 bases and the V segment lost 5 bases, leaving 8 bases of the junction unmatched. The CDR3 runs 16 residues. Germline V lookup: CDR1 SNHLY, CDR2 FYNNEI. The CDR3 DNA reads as TGTGCCAGCAGTCTGATGCAGGGGGCCACTGGAAACACCATATATTTT. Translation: CASSLMQGATGNTIYF.

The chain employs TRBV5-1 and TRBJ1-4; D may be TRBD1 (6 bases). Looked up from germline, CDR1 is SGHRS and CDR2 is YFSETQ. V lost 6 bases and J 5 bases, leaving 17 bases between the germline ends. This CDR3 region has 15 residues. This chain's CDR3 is CASTLSGTPNEKLFF. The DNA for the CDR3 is TGCGCCAGCACCCTTTCCGGGACACCGAATGAAAAACTGTTTTTT.

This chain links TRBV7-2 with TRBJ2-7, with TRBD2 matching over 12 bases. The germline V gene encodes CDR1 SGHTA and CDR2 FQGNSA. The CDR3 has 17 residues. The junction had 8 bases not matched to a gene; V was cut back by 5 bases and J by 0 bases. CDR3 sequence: CASSLLAGGGRSYEQYF. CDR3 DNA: TGTGCCAGCAGCCTCCTAGCGGGAGGGGGTCGCTCCTACGAGCAGTACTTC.

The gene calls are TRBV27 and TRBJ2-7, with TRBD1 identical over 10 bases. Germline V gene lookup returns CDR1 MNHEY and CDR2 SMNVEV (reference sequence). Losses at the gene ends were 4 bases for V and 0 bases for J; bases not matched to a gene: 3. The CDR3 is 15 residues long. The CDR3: CASSYRTGGSYEQYF. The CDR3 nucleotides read TGTGCCAGCAGTTACCGGACAGGGGGCTCCTACGAGCAGTACTTC.

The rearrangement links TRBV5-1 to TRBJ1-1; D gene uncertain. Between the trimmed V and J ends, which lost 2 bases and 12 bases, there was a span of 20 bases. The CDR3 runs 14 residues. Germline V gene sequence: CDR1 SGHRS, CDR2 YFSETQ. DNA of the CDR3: TGCGCCAGCAGCTTTGCAGGAGGCGACGGAGGAACTTTCTTT. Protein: CASSFAGGDGGTFF.

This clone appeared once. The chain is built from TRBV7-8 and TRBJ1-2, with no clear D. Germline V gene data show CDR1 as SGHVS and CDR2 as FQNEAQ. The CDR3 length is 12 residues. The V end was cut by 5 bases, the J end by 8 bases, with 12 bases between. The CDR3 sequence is CASSQEEGGYTF. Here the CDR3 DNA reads TGTGCCAGCAGCCAAGAGGAAGGGGGCTACACCTTC. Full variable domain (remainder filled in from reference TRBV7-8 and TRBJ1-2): GAGVSQSPRYKVAKRGQDVALRCDPISGHVSLFWYQQALGQGPEFLTYFQNEAQLDKSGLPSDRFFAERPEGSVSTLKIQRTQQEDSAVYLCASSQEEGGYTFGSGTRLTVV.

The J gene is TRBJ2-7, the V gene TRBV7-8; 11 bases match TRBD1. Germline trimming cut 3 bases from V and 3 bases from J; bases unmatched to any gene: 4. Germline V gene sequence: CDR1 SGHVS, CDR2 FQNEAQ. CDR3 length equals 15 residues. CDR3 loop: CASSFGTGGIYEQYF. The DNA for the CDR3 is TGTGCCAGCAGCTTTGGGACAGGGGGGATCTACGAGCAGTACTTC. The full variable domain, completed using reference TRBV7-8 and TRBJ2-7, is GAGVSQSPRYKVAKRGQDVALRCDPISGHVSLFWYQQALGQGPEFLTYFQNEAQLDKSGLPSDRFFAERPEGSVSTLKIQRTQQEDSAVYLCASSFGTGGIYEQYFGPGTRLTVT.

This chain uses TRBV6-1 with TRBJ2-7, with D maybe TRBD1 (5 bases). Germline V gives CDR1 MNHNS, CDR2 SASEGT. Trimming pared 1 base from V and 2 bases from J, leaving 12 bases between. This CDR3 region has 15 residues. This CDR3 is CASSEGLGATYEQYF. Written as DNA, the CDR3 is TGTGCCAGCAGTGAAGGGTTAGGGGCCACCTACGAGCAGTACTTC.